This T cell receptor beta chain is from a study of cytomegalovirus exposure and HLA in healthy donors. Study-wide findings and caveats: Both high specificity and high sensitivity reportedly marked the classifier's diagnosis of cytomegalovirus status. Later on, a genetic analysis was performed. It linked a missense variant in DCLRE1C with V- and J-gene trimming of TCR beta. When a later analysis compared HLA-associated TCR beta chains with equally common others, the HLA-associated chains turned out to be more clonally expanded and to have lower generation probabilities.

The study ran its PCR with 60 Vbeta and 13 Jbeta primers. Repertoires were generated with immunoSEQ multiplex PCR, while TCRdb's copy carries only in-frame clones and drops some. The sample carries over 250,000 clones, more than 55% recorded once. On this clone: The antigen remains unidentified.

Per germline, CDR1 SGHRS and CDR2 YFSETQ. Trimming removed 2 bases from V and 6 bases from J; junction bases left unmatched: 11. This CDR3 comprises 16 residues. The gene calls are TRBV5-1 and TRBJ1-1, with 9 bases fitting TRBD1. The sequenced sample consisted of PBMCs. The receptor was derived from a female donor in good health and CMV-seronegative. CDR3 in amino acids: CASSLGDRVGSPEAFF. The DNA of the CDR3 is TGCGCCAGCAGCTTAGGGGACAGGGTAGGTTCACCTGAAGCTTTCTTT.